This T cell receptor (beta chain) comes out of a study of siplizumab effects on memory and regulatory T cells. Study-wide results and limits: Roughly 80-96% of proliferating CD4+ or CD8+ clones lacked an assignable naive or memory phenotype. Naive T cell populations appeared to exhibit greater diversity than memory cells and appeared to be major alloresponse contributors.

Of note for this clone: Its antigen remains unknown.

The V gene's germline CDR1 is SEHNR and CDR2 FQNEAQ (reference sequence). The ends lost 5 bases at V and 6 bases at J; junction bases unmatched: 9. The CDR3 covers 15 residues. The protocol was immunoSEQ multiplex PCR, while the TCRdb copy is restricted to in-frame clones and leaves out a portion. This repertoire shows 99,000 or so clones, 85% to 95% found once; its top ten account for around 0.29%. The TCR was taken from a human donor in good health. Sequencing was carried out using CD4+ T cells sorted from blood. V and J are TRBV7-9 and TRBJ2-5, with TRBD2 matching over 10 bases. The CDR3 here is CASSVTGTSAKTQYF. The CDR3 DNA follows: TGTGCCAGCAGCGTAACCGGGACTAGCGCCAAGACCCAGTACTTC.